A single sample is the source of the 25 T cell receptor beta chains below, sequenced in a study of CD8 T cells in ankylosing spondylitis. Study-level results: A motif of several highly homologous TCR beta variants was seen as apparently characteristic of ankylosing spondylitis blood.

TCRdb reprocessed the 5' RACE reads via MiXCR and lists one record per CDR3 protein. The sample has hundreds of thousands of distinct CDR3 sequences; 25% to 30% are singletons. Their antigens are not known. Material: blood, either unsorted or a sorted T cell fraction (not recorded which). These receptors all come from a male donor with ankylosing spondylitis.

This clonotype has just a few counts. CDR3 DNA sequence: TGTGCCAGCAGCCAAGATAAGGGCAGGGGGACCGGGACCGGGGAGCTGTTTTTT. This sequence encodes CASSQDKGRGTGTGELFF. The rearrangement uses TRBV4-2 and TRBJ2-2, with TRBD1 identical over 7 bases. The CDR3 runs to 18 residues. V dropped 0 bases and J dropped 5; count of bases not matched to a gene: 12. Germline values: CDR1 LGHNA, CDR2 YNFKEQ.

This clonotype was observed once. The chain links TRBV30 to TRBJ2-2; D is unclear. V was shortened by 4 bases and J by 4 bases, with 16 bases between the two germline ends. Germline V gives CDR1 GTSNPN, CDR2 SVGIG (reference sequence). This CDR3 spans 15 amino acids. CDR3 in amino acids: CAWNPPWSSTGELFF. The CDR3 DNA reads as TGTGCCTGGAACCCCCCATGGTCGAGCACCGGGGAGCTGTTTTTT.

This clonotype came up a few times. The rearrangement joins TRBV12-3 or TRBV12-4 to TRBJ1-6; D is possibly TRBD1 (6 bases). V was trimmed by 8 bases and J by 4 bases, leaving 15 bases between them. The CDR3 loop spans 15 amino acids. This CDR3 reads CASWRGDVYNSPLHF. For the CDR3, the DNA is TGTGCCAGCTGGAGGGGGGACGTATATAATTCACCCCTCCACTTT.

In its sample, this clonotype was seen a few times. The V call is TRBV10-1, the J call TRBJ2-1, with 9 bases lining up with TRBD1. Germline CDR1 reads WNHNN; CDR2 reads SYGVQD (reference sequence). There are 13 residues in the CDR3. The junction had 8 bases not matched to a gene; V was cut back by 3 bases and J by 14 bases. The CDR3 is CASSDPGQGGEFF. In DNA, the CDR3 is TGCGCCAGCAGTGACCCGGGACAGGGAGGGGAGTTCTTC.

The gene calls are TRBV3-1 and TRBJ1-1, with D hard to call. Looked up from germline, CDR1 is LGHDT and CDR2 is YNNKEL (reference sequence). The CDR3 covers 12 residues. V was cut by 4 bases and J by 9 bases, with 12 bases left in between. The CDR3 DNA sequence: TGTGCCAGCAGCCTCCTCGGCTCTCAAGCTTTCTTT. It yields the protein CASSLLGSQAFF.

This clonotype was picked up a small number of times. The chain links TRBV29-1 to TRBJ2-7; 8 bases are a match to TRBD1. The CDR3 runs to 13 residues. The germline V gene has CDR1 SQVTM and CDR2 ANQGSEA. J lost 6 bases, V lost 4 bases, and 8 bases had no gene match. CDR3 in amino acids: CSVVDQGAGEQYV. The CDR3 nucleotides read TGCAGCGTTGTTGATCAGGGGGCCGGCGAGCAGTACGTC.

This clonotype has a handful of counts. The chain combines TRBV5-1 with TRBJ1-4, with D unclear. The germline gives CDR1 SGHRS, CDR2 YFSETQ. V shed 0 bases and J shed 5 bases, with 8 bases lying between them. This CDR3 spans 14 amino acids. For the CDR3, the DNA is TGCGCCAGCAGCTTGGGGTCCCAGAATGAAAAACTGTTTTTT. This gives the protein CASSLGSQNEKLFF.

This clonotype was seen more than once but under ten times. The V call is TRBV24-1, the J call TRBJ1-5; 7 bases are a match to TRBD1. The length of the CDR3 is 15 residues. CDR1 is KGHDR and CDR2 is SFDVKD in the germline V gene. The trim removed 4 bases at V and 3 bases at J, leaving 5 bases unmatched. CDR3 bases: TGTGCCACCAGTGACACAGGGGCCAACAATCAGCCCCAGCATTTT. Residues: CATSDTGANNQPQHF.

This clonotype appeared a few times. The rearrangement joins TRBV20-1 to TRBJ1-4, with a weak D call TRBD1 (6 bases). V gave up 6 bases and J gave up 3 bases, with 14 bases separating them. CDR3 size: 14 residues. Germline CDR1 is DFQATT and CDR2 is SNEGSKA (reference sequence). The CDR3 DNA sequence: TGCAGTGCGCCGGACGGGACATCTAATGAAAAACTGTTTTTT. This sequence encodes CSAPDGTSNEKLFF.

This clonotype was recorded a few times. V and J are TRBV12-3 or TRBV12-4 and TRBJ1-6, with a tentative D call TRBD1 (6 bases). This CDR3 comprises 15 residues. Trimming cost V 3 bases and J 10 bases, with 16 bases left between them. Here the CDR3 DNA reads TGTGCCAGCAGTTTCAGTTCAGGGGATATCTCACCCCTCCACTTT. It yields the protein CASSFSSGDISPLHF.

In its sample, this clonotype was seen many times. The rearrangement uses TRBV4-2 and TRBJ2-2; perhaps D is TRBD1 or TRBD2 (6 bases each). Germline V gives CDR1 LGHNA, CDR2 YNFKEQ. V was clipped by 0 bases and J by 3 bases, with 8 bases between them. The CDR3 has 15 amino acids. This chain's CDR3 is CASSQDRGDTGELFF. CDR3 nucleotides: TGTGCCAGCAGCCAAGATAGGGGGGACACCGGGGAGCTGTTTTTT.

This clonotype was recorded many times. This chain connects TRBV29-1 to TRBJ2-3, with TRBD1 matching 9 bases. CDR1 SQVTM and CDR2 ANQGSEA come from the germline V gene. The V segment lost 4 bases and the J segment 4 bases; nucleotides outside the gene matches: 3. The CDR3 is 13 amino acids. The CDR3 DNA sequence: TGCAGCGTTGGGACAGGGGTTGCAGATACGCAGTATTTT. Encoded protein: CSVGTGVADTQYF.

The DNA of the CDR3 is TGTGCCAGCAGCTTAGATCGGGTAGGGGGGAACCAGTACTTC. It specifies CASSLDRVGGNQYF. The rearrangement uses TRBV11-3 and TRBJ2-5; D assignment may be TRBD1 or TRBD2 (6 bases each). The V end lost 0 bases, the J end lost 10 bases, and 15 bases lay between the germline ends. The CDR3 spans 14 residues. The germline CDR1 and CDR2 sequences are SGHNT and YENEEA.

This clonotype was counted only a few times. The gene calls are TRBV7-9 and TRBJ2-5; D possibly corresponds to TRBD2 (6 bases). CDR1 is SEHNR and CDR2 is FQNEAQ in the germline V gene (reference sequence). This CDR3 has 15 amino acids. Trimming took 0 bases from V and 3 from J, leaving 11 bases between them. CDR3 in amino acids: CASSLALASEETQYF. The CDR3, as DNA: TGTGCCAGCAGCTTAGCGCTCGCTAGCGAAGAGACCCAGTACTTC.

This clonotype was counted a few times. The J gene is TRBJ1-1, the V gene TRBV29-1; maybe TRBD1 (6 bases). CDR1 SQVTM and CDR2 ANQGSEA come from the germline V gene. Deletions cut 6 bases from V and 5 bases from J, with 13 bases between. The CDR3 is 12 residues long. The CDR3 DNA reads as TGCAGCGTCCGCCGCAGGGGAACTGAAGCTTTCTTT. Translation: CSVRRRGTEAFF.

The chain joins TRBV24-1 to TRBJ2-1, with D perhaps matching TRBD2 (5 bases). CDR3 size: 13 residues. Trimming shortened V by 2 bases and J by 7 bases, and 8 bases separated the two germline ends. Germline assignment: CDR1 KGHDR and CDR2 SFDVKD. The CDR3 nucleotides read TGTGCCACCAGTGATTGGGGAGAAAATGAGCAGTTCTTC. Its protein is CATSDWGENEQFF.

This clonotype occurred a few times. The CDR3 bases are TGCAGTGCGCCTACCCCTAGCGGGAGTAGGTATGAGCAGTTCTTC. Encoded protein: CSAPTPSGSRYEQFF. The chain links TRBV20-1 to TRBJ2-1, with 10 bases identical to TRBD2. The CDR3 sequence is 15 residues long. CDR1 is DFQATT, CDR2 SNEGSKA, per germline (reference sequence). J gave up 8 bases and V 6 bases, and 13 bases lay outside the gene matches.

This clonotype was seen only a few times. The chain's CDR3 is CASSPGTGNNEQFF. The CDR3 DNA sequence: TGCGCCAGCAGCCCCGGGACAGGGAACAATGAGCAGTTCTTC. V is TRBV5-1 and J is TRBJ2-1, with 9 bases identical to TRBD1. Trimming took 4 bases from V and 5 from J; bases not matched to a gene: 4. This CDR3 comprises 14 residues. CDR1 SGHRS and CDR2 YFSETQ come from the germline V gene.

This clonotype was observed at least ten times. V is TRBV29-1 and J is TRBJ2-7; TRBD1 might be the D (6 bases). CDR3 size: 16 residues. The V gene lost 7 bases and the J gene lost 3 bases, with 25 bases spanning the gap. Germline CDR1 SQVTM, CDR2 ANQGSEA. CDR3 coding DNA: TGCAGCGCCCCCAGGTCAGGGGATGAGGATATCTACGAGCAGTACGTC. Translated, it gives CSAPRSGDEDIYEQYV.

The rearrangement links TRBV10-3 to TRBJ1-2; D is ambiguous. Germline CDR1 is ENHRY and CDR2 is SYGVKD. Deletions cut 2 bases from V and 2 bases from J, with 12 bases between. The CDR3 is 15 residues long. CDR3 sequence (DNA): TGTGCCATCAGTGAGGGACCGTCCGGGAACTATGGCTACACCTTC. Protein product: CAISEGPSGNYGYTF.

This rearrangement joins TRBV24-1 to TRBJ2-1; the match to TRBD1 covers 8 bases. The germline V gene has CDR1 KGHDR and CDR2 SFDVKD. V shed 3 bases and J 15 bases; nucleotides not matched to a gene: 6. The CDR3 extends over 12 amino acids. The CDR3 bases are TGTGCCACCAGTGATCCCGGACAGGGAACGTTCTTC. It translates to CATSDPGQGTFF.

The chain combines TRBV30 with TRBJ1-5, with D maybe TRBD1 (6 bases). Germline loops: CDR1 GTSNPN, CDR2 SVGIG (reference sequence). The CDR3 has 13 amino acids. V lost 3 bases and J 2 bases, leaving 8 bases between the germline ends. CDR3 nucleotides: TGTGCCTGGAGACAGGGAGGCAATCAGCCCCAGCATTTT. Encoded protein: CAWRQGGNQPQHF.

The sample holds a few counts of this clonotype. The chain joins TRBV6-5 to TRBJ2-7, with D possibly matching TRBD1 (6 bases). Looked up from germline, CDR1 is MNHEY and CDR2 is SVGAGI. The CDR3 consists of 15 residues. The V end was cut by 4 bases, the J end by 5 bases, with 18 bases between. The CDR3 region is CASSFLQGYADEQYV. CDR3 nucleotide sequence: TGTGCCAGCAGTTTCCTACAGGGATACGCGGACGAGCAGTACGTC.

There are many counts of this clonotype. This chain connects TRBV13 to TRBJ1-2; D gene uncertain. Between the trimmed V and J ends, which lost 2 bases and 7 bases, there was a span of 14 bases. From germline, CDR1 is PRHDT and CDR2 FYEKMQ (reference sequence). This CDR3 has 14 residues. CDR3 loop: CASSLTGSIAGYTF. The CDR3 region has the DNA TGTGCCAGCAGCTTAACGGGTAGTATAGCTGGCTACACCTTC.

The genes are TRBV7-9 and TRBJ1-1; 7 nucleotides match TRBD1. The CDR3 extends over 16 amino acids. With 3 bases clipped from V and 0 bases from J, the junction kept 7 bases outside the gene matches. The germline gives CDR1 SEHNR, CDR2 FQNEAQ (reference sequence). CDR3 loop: CASSLIDRDMNTEAFF. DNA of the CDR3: TGTGCCAGCAGCTTGATCGACAGGGACATGAACACTGAAGCTTTCTTT.